Below are 16 T cell receptor beta chains sequenced from a single sample in a study of CD8+CD57+ T cells in acquired aplastic anemia. Profiles of TCR beta VDJ and CDR3 were generated from a genomic DNA template. TCRdb recomputed calls from the reads with MiXCR, one row per CDR3 protein. The sample yields 200,000 or so distinct CDR3 sequences, just under 50% seen once. In patients chosen for sequencing, flow cytometry had shown CD8+CD57+ cell expansion. The specimen was sorted CD4+, CD8+, or CD8+CD57+ T cells (not recorded which) from PBMCs. These receptors were collected from a human donor with aplastic anemia.

This rearrangement joins TRBV10-1 to TRBJ2-3, with TRBD1 matching 7 bases. This CDR3 region has 15 residues. The germline V gene has CDR1 WNHNN and CDR2 SYGVQD (reference sequence). J was trimmed by 2 bases and V by 6 bases; bases with no gene match: 8. CDR3 residues: CASSYGQANTDTQYF. CDR3 nucleotide sequence: TGCGCCAGCAGCTACGGACAGGCCAACACAGATACGCAGTATTTT.

A few counts support this clonotype. At one boundary the junction diverges from the germline segment, which might be a read error. This chain joins TRBV10-3 and TRBJ1-6; D remains unclear. Per germline, CDR1 ENHRY and CDR2 SYGVKD. The CDR3 is 13 residues long. CDR3 DNA: TGTGCCAACAGTATGGATCAGAATTCACCCCTCCACTTT. It is translated as CANSMDQNSPLHF.

This rearrangement joins TRBV12-3 or TRBV12-4 to TRBJ1-1; perhaps TRBD1 as D (5 bases). Trimming took 8 bases from V and 4 from J, leaving 14 bases between them. This CDR3 is built from 13 residues. CDR3 residues: CASRRDAGTEAFF. DNA for the CDR3: TGTGCCAGCCGGAGGGACGCGGGCACTGAAGCTTTCTTT.

This clonotype was counted ten times or more. The rearrangement joins TRBV24-1 to TRBJ2-3; TRBD2 matches at 13 bases. CDR3 length: 17 residues. Losses at the gene ends were 6 bases for V and 2 bases for J; bases not matched to a gene: 7. Germline CDR1 is KGHDR and CDR2 is SFDVKD. The CDR3 sequence: CATSPRTSGSPTDTQYF. The CDR3 nucleotides are TGTGCCACCAGTCCTAGGACTAGCGGGAGTCCCACAGATACGCAGTATTTT.

The gene calls are TRBV5-1 and TRBJ2-7, with 9 bases that match TRBD1. Germline CDR1 reads SGHRS; CDR2 reads YFSETQ. With 3 bases clipped from V and 7 bases from J, the junction kept 8 bases outside the gene matches. The length of the CDR3 is 14 residues. The DNA of the CDR3 is TGCGCCAGCAGCTCCGGACAGGGGCGGATTGAGCAGTACTTC. Translated, it gives CASSSGQGRIEQYF. Using reference TRBV5-1 and TRBJ2-7 for the parts outside the CDR3, the full variable domain is KAGVTQTPRYLIKTRGQQVTLSCSPISGHRSVSWYQQTPGQGLQFLFEYFSETQRNKGNFPGRFSGRQFSNSRSEMNVSTLELGDSALYLCASSSGQGRIEQYFGPGTRLTVT.

Details on this clonotype: This may be a read error, as it is one base from a much larger clone. The chain recombines TRBV19 with TRBJ2-7, with 7 bases identical to TRBD2. The CDR3 runs to 16 residues. Germline CDR1 reads LNHDA; CDR2 reads SQIVND (reference sequence). V shed 1 base and J 0 bases; nucleotides not matched to a gene: 6. Written as DNA, the CDR3 is TGTGCCAGTAGTATAGGGGGGAGGGAGTACTCCTACGAGCAGTACTTC. Its translation is CASSIGGREYSYEQYF.

The CDR3 DNA reads as TGTGCCAGCAGCTTAGGTCGGGGTCGGGGAAACTATGGCTACACCTTC. Translating it yields CASSLGRGRGNYGYTF. The rearrangement joins TRBV13 to TRBJ1-2; D is undetermined. Germline V gene data show CDR1 as PRHDT and CDR2 as FYEKMQ (reference sequence). The V gene lost 0 bases and the J gene lost 2 bases, with 13 bases spanning the gap. There are 16 residues in the CDR3.

The chain recombines TRBV6-5 with TRBJ1-1; 7 bases match TRBD1. This CDR3 has 14 residues. CDR1 is MNHEY, CDR2 SVGAGI, per germline. J was trimmed by 5 bases and V by 4 bases; bases with no gene match: 7. The CDR3 reads CASSFEGAITEAFF. The DNA of the CDR3 is TGTGCCAGCAGTTTCGAGGGGGCAATAACTGAAGCTTTCTTT.

Ten or more counts support this clonotype. The J gene is TRBJ2-7, the V gene TRBV14; weak D call: TRBD2 (6 bases). This CDR3 spans 15 amino acids. Looked up from germline, CDR1 is SGHDN and CDR2 is FVKESK. V lost 1 base and J lost 2, with 12 bases in between. The chain's CDR3 is CASSQGSGRTYEQYF. Written as DNA, the CDR3 is TGTGCCAGCAGCCAAGGGAGCGGGCGAACCTACGAGCAGTACTTC.

This clonotype was seen a handful of times. Compared with germline, one end of the junction differs, possibly owing to a read error. J is TRBJ2-1 and V is TRBV29-1; 9 bases agree with TRBD2. The length of the CDR3 is 17 residues. CDR1 and CDR2 from the germline V gene are SQVTM and ANQGSEA. The CDR3 nucleotides are TGCAGCGTCGAAGGGACTAGCCTGAGTTTTATGTACAATGAGCAGTTCTTC. Translating gives CSVEGTSLSFMYNEQFF.

There are many counts of this clonotype. V is TRBV2 and J is TRBJ1-2; D uncertain. Germline values: CDR1 SNHLY, CDR2 FYNNEI. CDR3 length equals 14 residues. Trimming shortened V by 6 bases and J by 4 bases, and 15 bases separated the two germline ends. The CDR3 coding sequence is TGTGCCAGCAGGACGGCAGGACGAGGCTATGGCTACACCTTC. It yields the protein CASRTAGRGYGYTF. Combining the CDR3 with reference TRBV2 and TRBJ1-2 gives the whole variable domain EPEVTQTPSHQVTQMGQEVILRCVPISNHLYFYWYRQILGQKVEFLVSFYNNEISEKSEIFDDQFSVERPDGSNFTLKIRSTKLEDSAMYFCASRTAGRGYGYTFGSGTRLTVV.

This chain's CDR3 is CASSLRGQGGNTGELFF. CDR3 coding DNA: TGTGCCAGCAGCCTGAGGGGGCAGGGGGGGAACACCGGGGAGCTGTTTTTT. The chain employs TRBV4-2 and TRBJ2-2; a weak D match, TRBD1 (7 bases). CDR3 size: 17 residues. V was pared by 4 bases and J by 1 base, with 16 bases between. Germline V gene sequence: CDR1 LGHNA, CDR2 YNFKEQ.

Notes on this clonotype: Since a much larger clone is just one base distant, this may be a read error. V gene TRBV6-1 combines with J gene TRBJ1-2; D is undetermined. CDR3 size: 12 residues. Germline assignment: CDR1 MNHNS and CDR2 SASEGT. Trimming removed 7 bases at V and 7 bases at J, with 13 bases between. The CDR3 here is CASMGKDCGYTF. For the CDR3, the DNA is TGTGCCAGCATGGGGAAAGACTGTGGCTACACCTTC.

The chain recombines TRBV29-1 with TRBJ2-5, with a tentative D call TRBD1 (6 bases). Germline V CDR1 and CDR2: SQVTM, ANQGSEA. Trimming shortened V by 6 bases and J by 2 bases, and 7 bases separated the two germline ends. This CDR3 spans 11 amino acids. CDR3 DNA: TGCAGCGTCGGACAGCAAGAGACCCAGTACTTC. Translating it yields CSVGQQETQYF.

V and J are TRBV19 and TRBJ2-3; no clear D gene. Trimming pared 2 bases from V and 2 bases from J, leaving 8 bases between. Per the germline V gene, CDR1 is LNHDA and CDR2 is SQIVND (reference sequence). The length of the CDR3 is 14 residues. CDR3 sequence: CASSISRNTDTQYF. The CDR3 nucleotides are TGTGCCAGTAGTATAAGCAGGAACACAGATACGCAGTATTTT.

V usage is TRBV20-1 and J usage is TRBJ2-1; 9 bases line up with TRBD1. Unmatched junction bases numbered 0, after V lost 0 bases and J lost 12 bases. Germline V gene lookup returns CDR1 DFQATT and CDR2 SNEGSKA (reference sequence). This CDR3 is built from 11 residues. The CDR3: CSAREDRGQFF. Here the CDR3 DNA reads TGCAGTGCTAGAGAGGACAGGGGGCAGTTCTTC.